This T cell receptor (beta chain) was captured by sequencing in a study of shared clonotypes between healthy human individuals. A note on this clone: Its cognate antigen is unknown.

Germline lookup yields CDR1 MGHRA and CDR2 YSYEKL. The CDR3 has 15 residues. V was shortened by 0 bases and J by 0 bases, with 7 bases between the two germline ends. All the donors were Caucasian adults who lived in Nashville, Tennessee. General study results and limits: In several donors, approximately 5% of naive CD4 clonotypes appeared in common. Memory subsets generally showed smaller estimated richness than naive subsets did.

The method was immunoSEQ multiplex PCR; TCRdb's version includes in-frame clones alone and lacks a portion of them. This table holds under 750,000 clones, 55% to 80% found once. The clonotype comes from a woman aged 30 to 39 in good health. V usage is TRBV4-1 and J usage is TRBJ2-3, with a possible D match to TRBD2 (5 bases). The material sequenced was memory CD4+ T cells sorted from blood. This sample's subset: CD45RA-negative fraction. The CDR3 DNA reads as TGCGCCAGCAGCCAAGATGACTATAGCACAGATACGCAGTATTTT. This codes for CASSQDDYSTDTQYF.